This TCR beta chain was recovered during a study of early T cells in non-severe SARS-CoV-2 infection. Study-wide points: Anti-spike CD8 responses were favored in VDJdb matching, and private and CD4 specificities were missed.

MiXCR, run by TCRdb on the 5' RACE reads, gives a single entry per CDR3 protein. The sample yields under 70,000 distinct CDR3 sequences, roughly 8.2% seen once. Regarding this clonotype: No antigen is known for it.

The sample here was whole blood, taken at baseline. This TCR was sampled from an adult who was a healthcare worker with PCR-confirmed SARS-CoV-2 infection or an uninfected control (not recorded which).

The CDR3 DNA reads as TGCAGTGCTAGAGGGAGGGGGCTGACTTACGAGCAGTACTTC. Residues: CSARGRGLTYEQYF. J is TRBJ2-7 and V is TRBV20-1; a possible D gene is TRBD1 (7 bases). V was trimmed by 1 base and J by 4 bases, leaving 14 bases between them. CDR1 and CDR2 (germline): DFQATT, SNEGSKA (reference sequence). The CDR3 spans 14 residues.